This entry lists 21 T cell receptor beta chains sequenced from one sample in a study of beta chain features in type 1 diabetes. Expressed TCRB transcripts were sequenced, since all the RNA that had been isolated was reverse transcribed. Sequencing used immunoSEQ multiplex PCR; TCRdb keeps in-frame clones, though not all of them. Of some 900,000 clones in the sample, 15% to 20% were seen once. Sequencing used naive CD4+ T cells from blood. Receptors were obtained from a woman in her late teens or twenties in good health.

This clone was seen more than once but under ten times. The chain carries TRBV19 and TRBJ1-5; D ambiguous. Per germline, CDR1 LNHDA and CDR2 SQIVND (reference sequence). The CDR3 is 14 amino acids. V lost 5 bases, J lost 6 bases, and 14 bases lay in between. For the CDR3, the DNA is TGTGCCAGTAGTGAGCCCGGCGGCCCTCAGCCCCAGCATTTT. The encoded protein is CASSEPGGPQPQHF.

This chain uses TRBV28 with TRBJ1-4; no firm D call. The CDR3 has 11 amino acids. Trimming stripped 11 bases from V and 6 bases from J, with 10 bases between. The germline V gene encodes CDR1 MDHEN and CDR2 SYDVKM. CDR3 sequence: CASLEYEKLFF. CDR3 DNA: TGTGCCTCGCTGGAATATGAAAAACTGTTTTTT.

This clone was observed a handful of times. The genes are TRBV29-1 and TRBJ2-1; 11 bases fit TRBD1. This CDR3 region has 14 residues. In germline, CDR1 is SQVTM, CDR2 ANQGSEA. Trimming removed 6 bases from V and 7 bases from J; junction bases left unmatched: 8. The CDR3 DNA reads TGCAGCGTAACGGGACAGGGGGTCCATAATGAGCAGTTCTTC. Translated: CSVTGQGVHNEQFF.

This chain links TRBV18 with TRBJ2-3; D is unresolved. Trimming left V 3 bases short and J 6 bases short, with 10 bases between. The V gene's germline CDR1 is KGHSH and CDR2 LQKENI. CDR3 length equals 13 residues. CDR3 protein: CASSPGSFDTQYF. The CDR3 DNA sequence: TGTGCCAGCTCACCGGGCAGCTTCGATACGCAGTATTTT.

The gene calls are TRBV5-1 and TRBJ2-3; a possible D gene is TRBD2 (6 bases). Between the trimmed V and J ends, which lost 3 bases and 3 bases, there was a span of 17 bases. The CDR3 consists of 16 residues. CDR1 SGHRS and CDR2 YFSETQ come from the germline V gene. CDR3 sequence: CASSSRIAVSTDTQYF. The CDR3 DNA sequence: TGCGCCAGCAGCTCCCGGATAGCGGTGTCAACAGATACGCAGTATTTT.

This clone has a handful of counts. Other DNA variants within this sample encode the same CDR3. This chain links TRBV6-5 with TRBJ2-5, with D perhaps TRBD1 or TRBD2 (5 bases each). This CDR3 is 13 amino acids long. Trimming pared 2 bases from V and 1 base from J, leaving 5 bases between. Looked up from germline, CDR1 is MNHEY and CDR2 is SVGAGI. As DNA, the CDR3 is TGTGCCAGCAGTTACGGGGGCCAAGAGACCCAGTACTTC. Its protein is CASSYGGQETQYF.

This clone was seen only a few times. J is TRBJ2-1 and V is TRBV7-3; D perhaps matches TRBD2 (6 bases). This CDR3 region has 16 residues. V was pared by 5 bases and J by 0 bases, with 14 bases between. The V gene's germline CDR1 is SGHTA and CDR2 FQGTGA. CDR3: CASSVRGSPSYNEQFF. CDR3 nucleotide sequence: TGTGCCAGCAGCGTCCGGGGGAGCCCCTCCTACAATGAGCAGTTCTTC.

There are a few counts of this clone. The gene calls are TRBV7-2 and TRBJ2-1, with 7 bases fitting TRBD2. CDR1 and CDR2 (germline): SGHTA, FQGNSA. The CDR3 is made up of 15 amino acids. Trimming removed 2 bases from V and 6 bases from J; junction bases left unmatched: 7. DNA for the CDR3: TGTGCCAGCAGCTTAACGACTAGCTGGGGCAATGAGCAGTTCTTC. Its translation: CASSLTTSWGNEQFF. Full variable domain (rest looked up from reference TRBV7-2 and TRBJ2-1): GAGVSQSPSNKVTEKGKDVELRCDPISGHTALYWYRQSLGQGLEFLIYFQGNSAPDKSGLPSDRFSAERTGGSVSTLTIQRTQQEDSAVYLCASSLTTSWGNEQFFGPGTRLTVL.

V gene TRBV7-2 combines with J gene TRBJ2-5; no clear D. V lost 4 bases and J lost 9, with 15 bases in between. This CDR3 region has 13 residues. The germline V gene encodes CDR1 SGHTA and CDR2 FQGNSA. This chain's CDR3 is CASSSPGTGAQYF. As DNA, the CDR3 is TGTGCCAGCAGCTCGCCGGGTACTGGGGCCCAGTACTTC.

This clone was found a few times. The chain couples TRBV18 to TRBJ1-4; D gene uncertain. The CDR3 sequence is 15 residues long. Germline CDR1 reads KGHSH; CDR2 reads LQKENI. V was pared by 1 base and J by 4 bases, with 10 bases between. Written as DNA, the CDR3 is TGTGCCAGCTCACCACAGGGAATGGATAATGAAAAACTGTTTTTT. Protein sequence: CASSPQGMDNEKLFF.

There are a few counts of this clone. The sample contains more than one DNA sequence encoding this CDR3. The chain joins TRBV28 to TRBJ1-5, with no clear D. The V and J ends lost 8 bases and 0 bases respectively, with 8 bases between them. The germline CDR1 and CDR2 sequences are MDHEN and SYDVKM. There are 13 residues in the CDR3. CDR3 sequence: CASGLYSNQPQHF. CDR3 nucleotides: TGTGCCAGCGGATTATATAGCAATCAGCCCCAGCATTTT. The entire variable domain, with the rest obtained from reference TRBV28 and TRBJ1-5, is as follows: DVKVTQSSRYLVKRTGEKVFLECVQDMDHENMFWYRQDPGLGLRLIYFSYDVKMKEKGDIPEGYSVSREKKERFSLILESASTNQTSMYLCASGLYSNQPQHFGDGTRLSIL.

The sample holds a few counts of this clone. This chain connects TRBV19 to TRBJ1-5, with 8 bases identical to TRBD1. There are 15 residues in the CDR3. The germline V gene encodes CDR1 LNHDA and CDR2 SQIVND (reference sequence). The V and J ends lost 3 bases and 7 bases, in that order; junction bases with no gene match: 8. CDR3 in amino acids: CASSIWTGKGQPQHF. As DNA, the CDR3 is TGTGCCAGTAGTATCTGGACAGGGAAGGGACAGCCCCAGCATTTT.

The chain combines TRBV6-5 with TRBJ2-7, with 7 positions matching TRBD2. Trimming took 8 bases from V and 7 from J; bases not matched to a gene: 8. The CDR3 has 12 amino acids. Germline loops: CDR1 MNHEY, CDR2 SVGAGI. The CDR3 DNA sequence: TGTGCCAGCTTTGCGGGAGTAGGGGAGCAGTACTTC. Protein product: CASFAGVGEQYF.

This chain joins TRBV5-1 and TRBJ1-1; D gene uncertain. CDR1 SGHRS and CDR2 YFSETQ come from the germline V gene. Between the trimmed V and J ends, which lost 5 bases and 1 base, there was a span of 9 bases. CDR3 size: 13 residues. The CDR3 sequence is CASRRGWNTEAFF. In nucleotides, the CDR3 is TGCGCCAGCAGACGGGGATGGAACACTGAAGCTTTCTTT. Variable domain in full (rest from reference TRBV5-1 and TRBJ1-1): KAGVTQTPRYLIKTRGQQVTLSCSPISGHRSVSWYQQTPGQGLQFLFEYFSETQRNKGNFPGRFSGRQFSNSRSEMNVSTLELGDSALYLCASRRGWNTEAFFGQGTRLTVV.

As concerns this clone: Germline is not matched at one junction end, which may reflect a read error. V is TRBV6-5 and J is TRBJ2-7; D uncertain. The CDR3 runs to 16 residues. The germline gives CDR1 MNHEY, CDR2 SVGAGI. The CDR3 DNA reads TGTGCCGGCAGTTACTCGGTGGCTAAGAGCTCCTACGAGCAGTACTTC. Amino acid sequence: CAGSYSVAKSSYEQYF.

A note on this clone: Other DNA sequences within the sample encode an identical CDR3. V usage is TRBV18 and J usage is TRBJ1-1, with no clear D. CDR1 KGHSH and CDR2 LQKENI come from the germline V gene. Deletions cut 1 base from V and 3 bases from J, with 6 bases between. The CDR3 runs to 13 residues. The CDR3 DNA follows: TGTGCCAGCTCACCACGGGCGGACACTGAAGCTTTCTTT. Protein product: CASSPRADTEAFF. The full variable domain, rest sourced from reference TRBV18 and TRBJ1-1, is NAGVMQNPRHLVRRRGQEARLRCSPMKGHSHVYWYRQLPEEGLKFMVYLQKENIIDESGMPKERFSAEFPKEGPSILRIQQVVRGDSAAYFCASSPRADTEAFFGQGTRLTVV.

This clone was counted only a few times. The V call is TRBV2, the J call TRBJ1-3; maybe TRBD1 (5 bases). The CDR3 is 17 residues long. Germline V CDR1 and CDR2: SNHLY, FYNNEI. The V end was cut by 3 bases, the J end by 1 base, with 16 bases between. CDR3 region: CASSDFLKDISGNTIYF. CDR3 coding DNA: TGTGCCAGCAGTGACTTCCTCAAGGACATTTCTGGAAACACCATATATTTT.

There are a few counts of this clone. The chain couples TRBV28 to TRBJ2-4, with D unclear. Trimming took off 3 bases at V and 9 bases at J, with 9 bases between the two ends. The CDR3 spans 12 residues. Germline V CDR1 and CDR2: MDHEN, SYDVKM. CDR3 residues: CASSFLPTIQYF. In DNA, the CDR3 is TGTGCCAGCAGTTTTCTCCCTACCATTCAGTACTTC. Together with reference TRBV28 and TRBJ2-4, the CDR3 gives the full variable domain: DVKVTQSSRYLVKRTGEKVFLECVQDMDHENMFWYRQDPGLGLRLIYFSYDVKMKEKGDIPEGYSVSREKKERFSLILESASTNQTSMYLCASSFLPTIQYFGAGTRLSVL.

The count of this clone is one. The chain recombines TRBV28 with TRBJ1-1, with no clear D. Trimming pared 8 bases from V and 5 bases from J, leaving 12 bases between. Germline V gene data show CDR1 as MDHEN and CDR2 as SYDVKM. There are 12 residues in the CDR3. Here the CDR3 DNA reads TGTGCCAGCGACGGGAGCCGTACTGAAGCTTTCTTT. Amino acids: CASDGSRTEAFF.

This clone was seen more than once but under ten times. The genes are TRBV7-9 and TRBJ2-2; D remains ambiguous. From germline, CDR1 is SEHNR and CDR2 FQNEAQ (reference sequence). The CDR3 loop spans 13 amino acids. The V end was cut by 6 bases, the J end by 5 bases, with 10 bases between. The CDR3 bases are TGTGCCAGCAGGCAGTCGGTTACCGGGGAGCTGTTTTTT. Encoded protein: CASRQSVTGELFF.

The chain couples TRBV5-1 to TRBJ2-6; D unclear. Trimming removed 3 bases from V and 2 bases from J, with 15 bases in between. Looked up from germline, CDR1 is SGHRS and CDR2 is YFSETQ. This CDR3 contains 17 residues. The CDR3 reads CASSWWWSTTGANVLTF. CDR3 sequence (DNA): TGCGCCAGCAGCTGGTGGTGGAGTACTACTGGGGCCAACGTCCTGACTTTC.